The T cell receptor beta chain under discussion was sequenced for a study of identifying expanded T cells in peripheral blood. No infections or other immune events were documented during collection. Generated by immunoSEQ multiplex PCR, the TCRdb table keeps only in-frame clones and is missing some. The sample yields about 110,000 clones, about 88% seen once. Overall study findings and caveats: Variance in clone template counts between two-week samples significantly increased with total template count across all healthy donors. Differentially abundant clones: approximately 1.3 between replicates, 16.4 at 2 to 3 weeks, around 19 at four.

Details on this clone: Its antigen remains unknown.

CDR1 is SGHRS, CDR2 YFSETQ, per germline. The CDR3 contains 16 residues. The V and J ends lost 0 bases and 4 bases respectively, with 15 bases between them. Source material: blood. The chain joins TRBV5-1 to TRBJ2-3; tentatively, D is TRBD1 (6 bases). The receptor was derived from a person aged 18 to 75 in good health. The CDR3 nucleotides are TGCGCCAGCAGCTTGGCCAGGGGTTCGGTGGCAGATACGCAGTATTTT. It specifies CASSLARGSVADTQYF.